Included here is one TCR beta chain sequence, with context. Its antigen is as yet unknown. These data are taken from a study of neoadjuvant nivolumab and ipilimumab in lung cancer. Study-wide results and limits: Blood richness before therapy tracked richness in tumors resected after neoadjuvant therapy.

Measured with immunoSEQ multiplex PCR; TCRdb has only the in-frame clones, and not every one. This table holds over 25,000 clones, 92% found once. The TCR sequence derives from an adult with non-small cell lung cancer. The specimen comprised peripheral blood, sampled after neoadjuvant nivolumab, alone or with ipilimumab, at or shortly before surgery.

For the CDR3, the DNA is TGCGCCAGCAGTGAGCTAGGGAGCGAGCAGTACTTC. Its translation is CASSELGSEQYF. The V call is TRBV10-2, the J call TRBJ2-7; D may be TRBD2 (5 bases). The germline V and J ends were trimmed by 2 bases and 6 bases, with 8 bases remaining between them. The CDR3 covers 12 residues. CDR1 is WSHSY and CDR2 is SAAADI in the germline V gene.